The 24 T cell receptor beta chains given below trace back to one sample, sequenced in a study of Graves' ophthalmopathy and Graves' hyperthyroidism (dated by TCRdb to the late 2010s). The reads were generated on an Illumina HiSeq 2000. For repertoire sequencing, TCR beta CDR3 regions were amplified from RNA transcripts. A first-round RT-PCR used HTBI primers with the Qiagen OneStep RT-PCR kit, followed by a second-round multiplex PCR, size selection and purification. The raw public data were reprocessed by TCRdb itself: fastp quality trimming at Q25, MiXCR clonotype calling, in-frame beta chains only. Every CDR3 protein is listed once, alongside the most common genes and DNA of its rows. The table for this sample lists about 600,000 distinct CDR3 sequences; 39% of them were counted only once. The ten largest account for about 4.6% of the sample. The specimen was peripheral blood or thyroid tissue (not recorded which). The receptors stem from an adult man with Graves' hyperthyroidism.

This chain uses TRBV3-1 with TRBJ2-1; perhaps D is TRBD1 or TRBD2 (5 bases each). The J call may be wrong; the DNA end is better matched by TRBJ2-7. Germline lookup yields CDR1 LGHDT and CDR2 YNNKEL (reference sequence). This CDR3 has 15 amino acids. The CDR3 nucleotides read TGTGCCAGCAGCCAAGGGGGGTCACCCTACAATGAGCAGTACTTC. It translates to CASSQGGSPYNEQYF.

Turning to this clonotype: One end of the junction varies from germline; a read error may be responsible. This rearrangement joins TRBV7-9 to TRBJ2-7; 12 bases line up with TRBD1. Germline-derived CDR1 and CDR2 are SEHNR and FQNEAQ (reference sequence). The CDR3 covers 15 residues. CDR3 nucleotide sequence: TGTGCCAGCTGCCACGGGACAGGGGGCTCCGACGAGCAGTACTTC. Protein: CASCHGTGGSDEQYF.

The chain combines TRBV2 with TRBJ1-3, with 7 bases aligning to TRBD1. V gave up 3 bases and J gave up 4 bases; unmatched junction bases: 9. This CDR3 region has 16 residues. Germline assignment: CDR1 SNHLY and CDR2 FYNNEI. The CDR3 is CASSDWDSLAGNTIYF. The CDR3 nucleotides read TGTGCCAGCAGTGATTGGGACAGCTTGGCCGGAAACACCATATATTTT.

There are many counts of this clonotype. The V call is TRBV19, the J call TRBJ1-5, with unresolved D. V was cut by 5 bases and J by 2 bases, with 13 bases left in between. The germline V gene encodes CDR1 LNHDA and CDR2 SQIVND (reference sequence). The length of the CDR3 is 15 residues. CDR3 nucleotide sequence: TGTGCCAGTAGTGATGATGGGGTGGGCAATCAGCCCCAGCATTTT. Translating gives CASSDDGVGNQPQHF. The whole variable domain, remainder taken from reference TRBV19 and TRBJ1-5, is DGGITQSPKYLFRKEGQNVTLSCEQNLNHDAMYWYRQDPGQGLRLIYYSQIVNDFQKGDIAEGYSVSREKKESFPLTVTSAQKNPTAFYLCASSDDGVGNQPQHFGDGTRLSIL.

This clonotype was seen a few times. J is TRBJ2-7 and V is TRBV3-1; TRBD2 aligns across 8 bases. The CDR3 totals 14 residues. Germline-derived CDR1 and CDR2 are LGHDT and YNNKEL (reference sequence). V trimming: 3 bases; J trimming: 0 bases; junction bases outside the gene matches: 1. The CDR3 is CASSQGTSSYEQYF. CDR3 bases: TGTGCCAGCAGCCAGGGGACTAGCTCCTACGAGCAGTACTTC.

There are a few counts of this clonotype. The chain combines TRBV24-1 with TRBJ2-3; D is ambiguous. Germline CDR1 KGHDR, CDR2 SFDVKD. Trimming removed 0 bases at V and 5 bases at J, with 2 bases between. This CDR3 comprises 12 residues. This chain's CDR3 is CATSDLKDTQYF. CDR3 DNA: TGTGCCACCAGTGATTTGAAAGATACGCAGTATTTT.

Note on this clonotype: The junction and the germline gene differ at one end; a read error may be behind it. V and J are TRBV20-1 and TRBJ1-1, with D hard to call. CDR3 length: 9 amino acids. CDR1 DFQATT and CDR2 SNEGSKA come from the germline V gene (reference sequence). CDR3 sequence: CSARGEAFF. The CDR3 DNA reads as TGCAGTGCCAGAGGGGAAGCTTTCTTT.

V gene TRBV7-6 combines with J gene TRBJ2-7; D gene uncertain. Germline CDR1 reads SGHVS; CDR2 reads FNYEAQ. Deletions cut 4 bases from V and 0 bases from J, with 16 bases between. This CDR3 is built from 16 residues. The CDR3, as DNA: TGTGCCAGCAGCTCAGGAGCTTTCGGCAGCTCCTACGAGCAGTACTTC. Protein: CASSSGAFGSSYEQYF.

This clonotype was counted a single time. The chain uses TRBV7-9 and TRBJ1-1; TRBD1 matches 9 bases. J lost 0 bases, V lost 5 bases, and 16 bases had no gene match. The CDR3 loop spans 19 amino acids. Germline lookup yields CDR1 SEHNR and CDR2 FQNEAQ (reference sequence). CDR3 protein: CASSLVVGTGSPMNTEAFF. The DNA of the CDR3 is TGTGCCAGCAGCCTAGTGGTCGGGACAGGGTCCCCGATGAACACTGAAGCTTTCTTT.

The V gene is TRBV7-3, the J gene TRBJ2-7; 8 nucleotides line up with TRBD2. The DNA matches TRBJ2-1 better at its end, which makes the J call doubtful. The CDR3 has 14 residues. CDR1 is SGHTA, CDR2 FQGTGA, per germline. CDR3 bases: TGTGCCAGCAGTATATCGGGGGGGCTCAATGAGCAGTTCTTC. Translated: CASSISGGLNEQFF.

The chain recombines TRBV20-1 with TRBJ2-7; no clear D. Germline V gives CDR1 DFQATT, CDR2 SNEGSKA (reference sequence). CDR3 length: 12 residues. V was clipped by 1 base and J by 7 bases, with 11 bases between them. The CDR3 is CSARVLSWEQYF. DNA of the CDR3: TGCAGTGCTAGAGTTCTGAGCTGGGAGCAGTACTTC.

This clonotype was counted many times. The chain employs TRBV5-1 and TRBJ2-5; 8 nucleotides agree with TRBD2. The germline CDR1 and CDR2 sequences are SGHRS and YFSETQ. The CDR3 has 15 amino acids. The J segment lost 7 bases and the V segment lost 2 bases, leaving 10 bases of the junction unmatched. The CDR3 DNA is TGCGCCAGCAGCTTAAACAGCGGGAGCGTCCGGACCCAGTACTTC. Its translation: CASSLNSGSVRTQYF.

With respect to this clonotype: Since a much larger clone is just one base distant, this may be a read error. The rearrangement uses TRBV20-1 and TRBJ2-7; the D gene is possibly TRBD2 (5 bases). CDR3 length: 13 amino acids. Trimming took off 5 bases at V and 6 bases at J, with 17 bases between the two ends. The germline V gene encodes CDR1 DFQATT and CDR2 SNEGSKA (reference sequence). The DNA for the CDR3 is TGCAGTGCTGGAGCTTCCGGGGTCAGCGAGCAGTACTTC. Encoded protein: CSAGASGVSEQYF.

The V gene is TRBV7-4, the J gene TRBJ1-4; maybe TRBD1 (5 bases). Germline V gene lookup returns CDR1 SGHVT and CDR2 SQSDAQ. This CDR3 has 15 residues. Trimming left V 5 bases short and J 5 bases short, with 15 bases between. DNA for the CDR3: TGTGCCAGCAGCCCTAGTGGGGCAGGGAATGAAAAACTGTTTTTT. Translating it yields CASSPSGAGNEKLFF. Variable domain in full (rest from reference TRBV7-4 and TRBJ1-4): GAGVSQSPRYKVAKRGRDVALRCDSISGHVTLYWYRQTLGQGSEVLTYSQSDAQRDKSGRPSGRFSAERPERSVSTLKIQRTEQGDSAVYLCASSPSGAGNEKLFFGSGTQLSVL.

V is TRBV12-3 or TRBV12-4 and J is TRBJ2-2; weak D call: TRBD1 (6 bases). The CDR3 has 14 amino acids. With 6 bases removed from V and 1 base from J, the gap between germline ends came to 9 bases. CDR3: CASSWTENTGELFF. Written as DNA, the CDR3 is TGTGCCAGCAGCTGGACAGAGAACACCGGGGAGCTGTTTTTT.

The gene calls are TRBV29-1 and TRBJ1-2; D remains unclear. In germline, CDR1 is SQVTM, CDR2 ANQGSEA. The CDR3 contains 12 residues. V lost 8 bases, J lost 2 bases, and 12 bases lay in between. The CDR3 DNA is TGCAGCAGTTTTCTACCGAACTATGGCTACACCTTC. Translated: CSSFLPNYGYTF.

In regard to this clonotype: Since no conserved phenylalanine or tryptophan closes the CDR3, a read error is the likely cause. This sequence joins TRBV9 and TRBJ2-7; D is ambiguous. CDR3 length: 14 residues. Germline V CDR1 and CDR2: SGDLS, YYNGEE. V was cut by 0 bases and J by 1 base, with 8 bases left in between. CDR3 protein: CASSVGPDSYEQYL. Here the CDR3 DNA reads TGTGCCAGCAGCGTAGGCCCCGATTCCTACGAGCAGTACCTC.

The chain is built from TRBV24-1 and TRBJ1-2; perhaps TRBD1 as D (6 bases). The CDR3 contains 17 residues. V lost 11 bases and J 0 bases, leaving 24 bases between the germline ends. CDR1 KGHDR and CDR2 SFDVKD come from the germline V gene. The CDR3 DNA sequence: TGTGCCAGCAGCTTGGGGGTCGCAGGGGCCGCTAACTATGGCTACACCTTC. Translating it yields CASSLGVAGAANYGYTF.

This clonotype was seen many times. This chain links TRBV2 with TRBJ1-1; TRBD1 might be the D (5 bases). The CDR3 runs to 17 residues. V was trimmed by 0 bases and J by 1 base, leaving 15 bases between them. Germline CDR1 reads SNHLY; CDR2 reads FYNNEI. As DNA, the CDR3 is TGTGCCAGCAGTGAAGCGCTTCTGGGGGGGAGGAACACTGAAGCTTTCTTT. Amino acid sequence: CASSEALLGGRNTEAFF.

This clonotype was recorded once. Given a much more abundant clone one base away, this may be a read error. DNA of the CDR3: TGTGCCAGCAGCTCACGGACAGGGGAGAACACTGAAGCTTTCTTT. Protein: CASSSRTGENTEAFF. The chain carries TRBV5-5 and TRBJ1-1; 9 positions match TRBD1. The CDR3 extends over 15 amino acids. CDR1 SGHKS and CDR2 YYEKEE come from the germline V gene (reference sequence). V shed 3 bases and J 1 base; nucleotides not matched to a gene: 4.

At least ten counts were recorded for this clonotype. The chain employs TRBV20-1 and TRBJ2-5; the D gene is possibly TRBD2 (5 bases). The V end lost 1 base, the J end lost 0 bases, and 18 bases lay between the germline ends. The CDR3 totals 17 residues. CDR1 and CDR2 from the germline V gene are DFQATT and SNEGSKA (reference sequence). In DNA, the CDR3 is TGCAGTGCTAGAGGCAAAGGGATGGGAGCTTACCAAGAGACCCAGTACTTC. Its protein is CSARGKGMGAYQETQYF.

Turning to this clonotype: This may be a read error: a much more frequent sequence differs by one nucleotide. This chain uses TRBV9 with TRBJ1-6; D possibly corresponds to TRBD1 (6 bases). The CDR3 runs to 16 residues. The germline gives CDR1 SGDLS, CDR2 YYNGEE. The CDR3 sequence is CASSYPRGQPNSLLHF. DNA of the CDR3: TGTGCCAGCAGTTACCCACGCGGACAGCCCAATTCACTCCTCCACTTT.

V and J are TRBV12-3 or TRBV12-4 and TRBJ2-1, with a possible D match to TRBD1 (7 bases). The length of the CDR3 is 17 residues. Between the trimmed V and J ends, which lost 5 bases and 8 bases, there was a span of 25 bases. CDR3 protein: CASSASLGRGAGDEQFF. CDR3 in DNA: TGTGCCAGCAGTGCCTCCCTGGGCAGGGGGGCGGGCGATGAGCAGTTCTTC.

This clonotype was detected ten times or more. This sequence joins TRBV12-3 or TRBV12-4 and TRBJ2-1; the D gene is possibly TRBD2 (5 bases). V was shortened by 5 bases and J by 10 bases, with 12 bases between the two germline ends. The CDR3 is 12 residues long. CDR3 loop: CASSRGGVEQFF. The CDR3 nucleotides are TGTGCCAGCAGTCGGGGTGGGGTGGAGCAGTTCTTC.